The T cell receptor beta chain under discussion was sequenced for a study of pediatric ulcerative colitis. Here immunoSEQ multiplex PCR was the method, and the copy in TCRdb shows in-frame clones only, minus some. The sample has roughly 64,000 clones; roughly nine tenths are singletons. The germline V gene has CDR1 MNHNY and CDR2 SVGAGI (reference sequence). The CDR3 extends over 16 amino acids. V was pared by 5 bases and J by 1 base, with 7 bases of the junction left unmatched. Colonoscopy and blood draw happened at the same time. To note about this clone: What it recognizes is unknown.

Findings of the study overall: Total lymphocyte DNA, not sorted subsets, was the template.

Sequencing was done on a sample of blood. The V gene is TRBV6-6, the J gene TRBJ2-2; 7 bases are a match to TRBD1. The TCR comes from a boy younger than 18 with severe ulcerative colitis. Written as DNA, the CDR3 is TGTGCCAGCAGTAGTAGACAGGGATTGAACACCGGGGAGCTGTTTTTT. Translated: CASSSRQGLNTGELFF.